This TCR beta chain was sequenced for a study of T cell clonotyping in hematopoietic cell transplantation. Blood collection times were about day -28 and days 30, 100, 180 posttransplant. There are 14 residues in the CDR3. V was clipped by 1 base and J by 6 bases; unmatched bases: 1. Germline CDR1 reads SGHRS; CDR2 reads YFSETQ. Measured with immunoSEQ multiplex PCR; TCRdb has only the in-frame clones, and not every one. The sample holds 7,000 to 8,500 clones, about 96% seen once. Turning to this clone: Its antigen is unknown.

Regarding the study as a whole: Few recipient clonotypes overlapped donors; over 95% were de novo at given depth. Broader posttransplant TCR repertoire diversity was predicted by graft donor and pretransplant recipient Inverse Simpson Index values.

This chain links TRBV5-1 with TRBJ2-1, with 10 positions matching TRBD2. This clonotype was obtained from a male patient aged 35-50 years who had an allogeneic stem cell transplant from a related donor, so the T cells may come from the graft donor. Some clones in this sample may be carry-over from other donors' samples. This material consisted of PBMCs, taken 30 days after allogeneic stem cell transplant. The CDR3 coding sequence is TGCGCCAGCAGCTTGCGGACTAGCGGCAATGAGCAGTTCTTC. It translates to CASSLRTSGNEQFF. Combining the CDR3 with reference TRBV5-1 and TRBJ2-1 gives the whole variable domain KAGVTQTPRYLIKTRGQQVTLSCSPISGHRSVSWYQQTPGQGLQFLFEYFSETQRNKGNFPGRFSGRQFSNSRSEMNVSTLELGDSALYLCASSLRTSGNEQFFGPGTRLTVL.